This T cell receptor (beta chain) was captured by sequencing in a study of shared clonotypes between healthy human individuals. For the study at large: For every donor, three CD4 naive, three CD4 memory, two CD8 naive and one CD8 memory plates were used.

Sequencing was performed with immunoSEQ multiplex PCR; in TCRdb, only in-frame clones are kept and a portion is missing. Among approximately 1,500,000 clones listed, approximately 98% were seen once. The CDR3 consists of 12 residues. V shed 3 bases and J shed 7 bases, with 7 bases lying between them. In germline, CDR1 is KGHSH, CDR2 LQKENI. A CD45RA+ naive subset and a CD45RA-negative memory subset were split from CD4+ cells. Note on this clone: What it binds is unknown. Other DNA sequences in this sample translate to the same CDR3.

Study-wide results and caveats: Despite large depth, sorted-subset datasets appeared incompletely sequenced. The four-donor shared clonotypes exceeded non-shared clonotypes in generation probability, with non-shared ones scoring lower.

Input material: naive CD4+ T cells sorted from blood. The subset denotes: CD45RA+ positively selected. The V call is TRBV18, the J call TRBJ1-5; D gene uncertain. The sequence was collected from a man in his thirties or forties in good health. The CDR3 here is CASSPPGQPQHF. DNA of the CDR3: TGTGCCAGCTCACCTCCGGGACAGCCCCAGCATTTT.